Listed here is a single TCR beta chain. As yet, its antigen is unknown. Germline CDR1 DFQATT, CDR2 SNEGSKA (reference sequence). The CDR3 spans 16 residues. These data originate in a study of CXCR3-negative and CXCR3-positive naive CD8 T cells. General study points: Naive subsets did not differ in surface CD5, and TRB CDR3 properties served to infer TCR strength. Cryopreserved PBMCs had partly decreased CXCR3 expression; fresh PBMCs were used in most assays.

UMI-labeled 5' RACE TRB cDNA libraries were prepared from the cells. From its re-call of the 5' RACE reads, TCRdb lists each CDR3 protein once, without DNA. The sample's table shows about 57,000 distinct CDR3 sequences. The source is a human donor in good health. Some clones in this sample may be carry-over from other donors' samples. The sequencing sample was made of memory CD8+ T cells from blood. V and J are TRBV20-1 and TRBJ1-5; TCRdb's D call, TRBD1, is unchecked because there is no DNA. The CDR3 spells CSARDLWGEGNQPQHF.